These T cell receptor beta chains were read from a single sample in a study of T cells after yellow fever vaccination. A single record per CDR3 protein comes from TCRdb applying MiXCR to the 5' RACE reads. Seen here are approximately 110,000 distinct CDR3 sequences, 7.4% observed once, and the top ten hold around 2.6%. The sample consisted of CD4+ T cells sorted from PBMCs, taken 9 to 11 days after the first yellow fever vaccination. The origin of the receptors is a man aged 18 to 29 who received the YFV17D yellow fever vaccine. The CDR3 runs from the conserved cysteine through the conserved F or W. The D gene is left open where the match is weak. Not every row has a clone size; where given, it reads once, few, many or a size class.

D: NA
V: TRBV28
size: many
J: TRBJ2-5
length: 12
CDR3: CASGLGGETQYF
DNA: TGTGCCAGCGGTCTTGGGGGGGAGACCCAGTACTTC

D: NA
V: TRBV18
size: few
J: TRBJ2-3
length: 13
CDR3: CASSPGSKDTQYF
DNA: TGTGCCAGCTCACCAGGGAGTAAAGATACGCAGTATTTT

D: NA
V: TRBV5-5
size: NA
J: TRBJ1-3
length: 14
CDR3: CASSPWHTGNTIYF
DNA: TGTGCCAGCAGCCCGTGGCATACTGGAAACACCATATATTTT

D: NA
V: TRBV5-1
size: many
J: TRBJ1-3
length: 15
CDR3: CASRPDRYSANTIYF
DNA: TGCGCCAGCAGACCCGACCGCTACTCTGCAAACACCATATATTTT

D: NA
V: TRBV12-3/TRBV12-4
size: few
J: TRBJ1-6
length: 14
CDR3: CASSLAGALGYLHF
DNA: TGTGCCAGCAGTTTAGCAGGGGCCTTGGGGTACCTCCACTTT

D: NA
V: TRBV5-4
size: few
J: TRBJ2-5
length: 14
CDR3: CASSSQAGGETQYF
DNA: TGTGCCAGCAGCTCCCAAGCCGGGGGAGAGACCCAGTACTTC

D: NA
V: TRBV7-2
size: many
J: TRBJ2-3
length: 12
CDR3: CASSPQTDTQYF
DNA: TGTGCCAGCAGCCCCCAAACAGATACGCAGTATTTT

D: TRBD1
V: TRBV5-4
size: few
J: TRBJ1-2
length: 12
CDR3: CASSRTGDGYTF
DNA: TGTGCCAGCAGCCGGACAGGGGATGGCTACACCTTC

D: TRBD1
V: TRBV11-1
size: many
J: TRBJ1-6
length: 18
CDR3: CASSPGTGLWVDNSPLHF
DNA: TGTGCCAGCAGCCCCGGGACAGGCCTTTGGGTAGATAATTCACCCCTCCACTTT

D: TRBD2
V: TRBV5-4
size: NA
J: TRBJ2-5
length: 13
CDR3: CATGRGGLETQYF
DNA: TGTGCCACAGGGCGGGGGGGCTTAGAGACCCAGTACTTC

D: TRBD1
V: TRBV7-9
size: many
J: TRBJ1-1
length: 12
CDR3: CASSFTGGEAFF
DNA: TGTGCCAGCAGCTTCACAGGGGGGGAAGCTTTCTTT

D: TRBD2
V: TRBV5-1
size: many
J: TRBJ2-5
length: 13
CDR3: CASSFSGAETQYF
DNA: TGCGCCAGCAGTTTTAGCGGGGCAGAGACCCAGTACTTC

D: NA
V: TRBV11-2
size: many
J: TRBJ1-1
length: 12
CDR3: CASSQSAGGAFF
DNA: TGTGCCAGCAGCCAGAGCGCGGGGGGAGCTTTCTTT

D: TRBD1
V: TRBV19
size: few
J: TRBJ2-2
length: 16
CDR3: CASSTIYRGNTGELFF
DNA: TGTGCCAGTAGTACTATCTACAGGGGTAACACCGGGGAGCTGTTTTTT

D: NA
V: TRBV7-2
size: NA
J: TRBJ1-5
length: 13
CDR3: CASSLEEDQPQHF
DNA: TGTGCCAGCAGCTTAGAGGAGGATCAGCCCCAGCATTTT

D: TRBD1
V: TRBV29-1
size: few
J: TRBJ1-4
length: 13
CDR3: CSVEVQGGEKLFF
DNA: TGCAGCGTTGAAGTACAGGGGGGCGAAAAACTGTTTTTT

D: TRBD1
V: TRBV23-1
size: few
J: TRBJ2-7
length: 15
CDR3: CASSQSGTETYEQYF
DNA: TGCGCCAGCAGTCAATCCGGGACAGAGACCTACGAGCAGTACTTC

D: NA
V: TRBV4-2
size: many
J: TRBJ2-3
length: 14
CDR3: CASSQDWLSDTQYF
DNA: TGTGCCAGCAGCCAAGATTGGCTTTCAGATACGCAGTATTTT

D: TRBD2
V: TRBV7-9
size: few
J: TRBJ2-7
length: 15
CDR3: CASSLGTSGGYEQYF
DNA: TGTGCCAGCAGCTTAGGGACTAGCGGGGGCTACGAGCAGTACTTC

D: NA
V: TRBV6-2/TRBV6-3
size: NA
J: TRBJ2-3
length: 15
CDR3: CASSYSAGNTDTQYF
DNA: TGTGCCAGCAGTTACTCGGCGGGAAACACAGATACGCAGTATTTT

D: NA
V: TRBV7-2
size: many
J: TRBJ1-6
length: 13
CDR3: CASSYLVIEPLHF
DNA: TGTGCCAGCAGCTACCTCGTTATTGAGCCCCTCCACTTT

D: NA
V: TRBV19
size: once
J: TRBJ2-3
length: 15
CDR3: CATKSPGERADTQYF
DNA: TGTGCCACCAAGAGCCCCGGGGAAAGGGCAGATACGCAGTATTTT

D: NA
V: TRBV12-3/TRBV12-4
size: many
J: TRBJ1-6
length: 14
CDR3: CASSLPRPNSPLHF
DNA: TGTGCCAGCAGTTTACCAAGACCTAATTCACCCCTCCACTTT

D: TRBD1
V: TRBV5-1
size: many
J: TRBJ2-5
length: 15
CDR3: CASSLAEGAKETQYF
DNA: TGCGCCAGCAGCTTGGCCGAGGGGGCAAAAGAGACCCAGTACTTC

D: TRBD1
V: TRBV12-3/TRBV12-4
size: many
J: TRBJ1-5
length: 15
CDR3: CASSLVGQGNQPQHF
DNA: TGTGCCAGCAGTTTAGTAGGACAGGGTAATCAGCCCCAGCATTTT

D: NA
V: TRBV24-1
size: many
J: TRBJ2-3
length: 14
CDR3: CATSDSTATDTQYF
DNA: TGTGCCACCAGTGATTCGACAGCCACAGATACGCAGTATTTT

D: NA
V: TRBV5-1
size: many
J: TRBJ2-3
length: 16
CDR3: CASSLPSARRTDTQYF
DNA: TGCGCCAGCAGCTTGCCGTCTGCCCGCCGCACAGATACGCAGTATTTT

D: TRBD2
V: TRBV4-1
size: many
J: TRBJ2-5
length: 14
CDR3: CASSRGGGGETQYF
DNA: TGCGCCAGCTCGCGGGGGGGCGGAGGGGAGACCCAGTACTTC

D: TRBD2
V: TRBV20-1
size: many
J: TRBJ2-2
length: 12
CDR3: CSAPTSSGELFF
DNA: TGCAGTGCCCCGACTAGCTCTGGGGAGCTGTTTTTT